The 32 T cell receptor beta chains below were found in one sample sequenced in a study of T cell repertoires in cytomegalovirus infection. TCRdb reprocessed the reads via MiXCR and lists one record per CDR3 protein. The sample shows around 450,000 distinct CDR3 sequences, 10% to 12% of them seen only once. The sample was PBMCs. The origin of the receptors is a human donor in good health (CMV status not recorded). Some clones in this sample may be carry-over from other donors' samples.

Notes on this clonotype: At one end the junction does not follow the germline gene, possibly because of a read error. For the CDR3, the DNA is TGTGTCAGCAGCACCGGACTAGCGACAGATACGCAGTATTTT. As protein: CVSSTGLATDTQYF. The chain links TRBV5-5 to TRBJ2-3; 9 bases line up with TRBD2. CDR3 length: 14 amino acids. The germline CDR1 and CDR2 sequences are SGHKS and YYEKEE (reference sequence).

This clonotype was seen ten or more times. The chain uses TRBV20-1 and TRBJ2-1; 7 bases are a match to TRBD2. The CDR3 spans 16 residues. The trim removed 3 bases at V and 1 base at J, leaving 9 bases unmatched. Germline lookup yields CDR1 DFQATT and CDR2 SNEGSKA (reference sequence). The CDR3 DNA reads as TGCAGTGCTAGGTGGCTAGCGGAGGGATCCTACAATGAGCAGTTCTTC. It encodes CSARWLAEGSYNEQFF.

This clonotype occurred a few times. A much bigger clone sits one base away, suggesting this may be a read error. The chain carries TRBV4-2 and TRBJ1-1, with TRBD1 identical over 9 bases. From germline, CDR1 is LGHNA and CDR2 YNFKEQ. The CDR3 is made up of 12 amino acids. Germline trimming cut 3 bases from V and 7 bases from J; bases unmatched to any gene: 0. This CDR3 reads CASSQGQGEAFF. In DNA form, the CDR3 reads TGTGCCAGCAGCCAGGGACAGGGTGAAGCTTTCTTT.

This clonotype was seen at least ten times. The chain employs TRBV11-1 and TRBJ2-7; no firm D call. Per germline, CDR1 SGHAT and CDR2 FQDESV (reference sequence). The CDR3 is 14 amino acids. The V end was cut by 2 bases, the J end by 2 bases, with 10 bases between. The CDR3 sequence is CASSLRGKPYEQYF. The DNA of the CDR3 is TGTGCCAGCAGCTTACGAGGAAAACCCTACGAGCAGTACTTC.

This clonotype occurred a few times. V and J are TRBV18 and TRBJ1-2; 7 bases match TRBD1. In germline, CDR1 is KGHSH, CDR2 LQKENI. V lost 4 bases, J lost 4 bases, and 15 bases stayed unmatched. The CDR3 is made up of 17 amino acids. In DNA, the CDR3 is TGTGCCAGCTCACGAAACAGCCGGGACAGAGTTACCTATGGCTACACCTTC. This encodes CASSRNSRDRVTYGYTF.

This clonotype was seen ten or more times. The rearrangement uses TRBV7-3 and TRBJ2-1, with 12 bases identical to TRBD2. Germline assignment: CDR1 SGHTA and CDR2 FQGTGA. After removal of 5 bases from V and 10 bases from J, the junction contained 3 bases not matched to a gene. CDR3 length: 13 residues. The CDR3 coding sequence is TGTGCCAGCAGCCTAGCGGGAGGGCGGGAGCAGTTCTTC. It encodes CASSLAGGREQFF.

As for this clonotype: An end of the junction does not agree with germline; a read error may underlie this. In DNA, the CDR3 is TGTACCAGGAGCCTGAGTAGAGAGCCGCAGTATTTT. Translation gives CTRSLSREPQYF. The chain carries TRBV28 and TRBJ2-3; D is unclear. CDR3 size: 12 residues. Germline CDR1 is MDHEN and CDR2 is SYDVKM.

This clonotype was seen a few times. This chain connects TRBV7-9 to TRBJ2-1; 7 bases align to TRBD2. The V segment lost 5 bases and the J segment 0 bases; nucleotides outside the gene matches: 7. This CDR3 spans 16 amino acids. The germline CDR1 and CDR2 sequences are SEHNR and FQNEAQ (reference sequence). DNA of the CDR3: TGTGCCAGCAGCATGACTAGCAGGAGCTCCTACAATGAGCAGTTCTTC. This sequence encodes CASSMTSRSSYNEQFF.

This clonotype was detected ten times or more. The rearrangement joins TRBV7-2 to TRBJ2-2; D unclear. The V end was cut by 1 base, the J end by 1 base, with 4 bases between. CDR3 length equals 14 residues. CDR1 and CDR2 (germline): SGHTA, FQGNSA. Here the CDR3 reads CASSLVKNTGELFF. As DNA, the CDR3 is TGTGCCAGCAGCTTAGTAAAGAACACCGGGGAGCTGTTTTTT.

This chain connects TRBV3-1 to TRBJ2-1; D perhaps matches TRBD1 (7 bases). The CDR3 has 15 residues. Looked up from germline, CDR1 is LGHDT and CDR2 is YNNKEL (reference sequence). The V and J ends lost 4 bases and 6 bases respectively, with 16 bases between them. CDR3 bases: TGTGCCAGCAGCCGGGGGGCAGGGGGATTCAATGAGCAGTTCTTC. Translated: CASSRGAGGFNEQFF.

This clonotype was recorded at least ten times. The chain employs TRBV10-3 and TRBJ1-2; D ambiguous. Germline V CDR1 and CDR2: ENHRY, SYGVKD. Trimming stripped 3 bases from V and 6 bases from J, with 11 bases between. This CDR3 is 13 amino acids long. CDR3 sequence reads: CAISEDGRDGYTF. In nucleotides, the CDR3 is TGTGCCATCAGTGAAGATGGGAGGGATGGCTACACCTTC.

V and J are TRBV27 and TRBJ2-5, with D tentatively TRBD1 (6 bases). There are 13 residues in the CDR3. Deletions cut 7 bases from V and 2 bases from J, with 11 bases between. Germline V gene lookup returns CDR1 MNHEY and CDR2 SMNVEV (reference sequence). Written as DNA, the CDR3 is TGTGCCAGCAAAACAGGGTTGCAAGAGACCCAGTACTTC. As protein: CASKTGLQETQYF.

Many counts were recorded for this clonotype. V gene TRBV18 combines with J gene TRBJ2-3; TRBD1 is a possible D gene (5 bases). The V gene lost 4 bases and the J gene lost 4 bases, with 21 bases spanning the gap. The germline gives CDR1 KGHSH, CDR2 LQKENI. The CDR3 is 17 residues long. Here the CDR3 reads CASSHREQGQYADTQYF. The CDR3 DNA sequence: TGTGCCAGCTCACACCGAGAGCAGGGCCAGTACGCAGATACGCAGTATTTT. Full variable domain (outside the CDR3, taken from reference TRBV18 and TRBJ2-3): NAGVMQNPRHLVRRRGQEARLRCSPMKGHSHVYWYRQLPEEGLKFMVYLQKENIIDESGMPKERFSAEFPKEGPSILRIQQVVRGDSAAYFCASSHREQGQYADTQYFGPGTRLTVL.

This clonotype was seen ten or more times. This chain connects TRBV29-1 to TRBJ2-1; 9 bases match TRBD2. The CDR3 runs to 13 residues. V trimming: 7 bases; J trimming: 7 bases; junction bases outside the gene matches: 8. CDR1 SQVTM and CDR2 ANQGSEA come from the germline V gene. The CDR3 region is CSGAAGGINEQFF. The CDR3 DNA sequence: TGCAGCGGAGCCGCGGGAGGGATTAATGAGCAGTTCTTC.

This clonotype was picked up a small number of times. The chain is built from TRBV20-1 and TRBJ2-5; TRBD2 matches at 14 bases. CDR1 is DFQATT, CDR2 SNEGSKA, per germline (reference sequence). J was trimmed by 6 bases and V by 6 bases; bases with no gene match: 6. The CDR3 has 14 residues. The CDR3 is CSAPGLAGVKTQYF. The CDR3 nucleotides read TGCAGTGCACCGGGACTAGCGGGGGTCAAGACCCAGTACTTC.

V gene TRBV5-1 combines with J gene TRBJ1-6; weak D call: TRBD1 (6 bases). The V end was cut by 0 bases, the J end by 10 bases, with 11 bases between. The CDR3 has 14 residues. Germline V gene lookup returns CDR1 SGHRS and CDR2 YFSETQ. The CDR3 loop is CASSLDRARSPLHF. CDR3 in DNA: TGCGCCAGCAGCTTGGACAGGGCAAGATCACCCCTCCACTTT.

This clonotype was found many times. The chain employs TRBV6-1 and TRBJ2-1, with 8 positions matching TRBD2. Germline values: CDR1 MNHNS, CDR2 SASEGT. J lost 3 bases, V lost 1 base, and 2 bases had no gene match. CDR3 length: 15 amino acids. CDR3 sequence: CASSEVLADYNEQFF. The CDR3 nucleotides read TGTGCCAGCAGTGAAGTACTAGCGGACTACAATGAGCAGTTCTTC.

This clonotype was counted at least ten times. This chain joins TRBV2 and TRBJ2-7; TRBD2 matches at 9 bases. After removal of 7 bases from V and 1 base from J, the junction contained 8 bases not matched to a gene. Per germline, CDR1 SNHLY and CDR2 FYNNEI. This CDR3 is 15 amino acids long. The DNA for the CDR3 is TGTGCCAGCACTTCGACTAGCGGAGAATCCTACGAGCAGTACTTC. Translating gives CASTSTSGESYEQYF.

The J gene is TRBJ2-3, the V gene TRBV5-1, with a weak D call TRBD1 (5 bases). V lost 4 bases, J lost 6 bases, and 9 bases lay in between. The length of the CDR3 is 12 residues. Germline V gene data show CDR1 as SGHRS and CDR2 as YFSETQ. The CDR3 region is CASSVHRDTQYF. The DNA for the CDR3 is TGCGCCAGCAGCGTTCACAGGGATACGCAGTATTTT. The whole variable domain, remainder taken from reference TRBV5-1 and TRBJ2-3, is KAGVTQTPRYLIKTRGQQVTLSCSPISGHRSVSWYQQTPGQGLQFLFEYFSETQRNKGNFPGRFSGRQFSNSRSEMNVSTLELGDSALYLCASSVHRDTQYFGPGTRLTVL.

This clonotype was seen repeatedly, ten times or more. The chain joins TRBV7-9 to TRBJ1-1, with 7 bases that match TRBD1. The CDR3 loop spans 16 amino acids. The J segment lost 2 bases and the V segment lost 5 bases, leaving 11 bases of the junction unmatched. Germline V lookup: CDR1 SEHNR, CDR2 FQNEAQ (reference sequence). The CDR3 coding sequence is TGTGCCAGCAGCCTCTATACAGGGGATCCAAACACTGAAGCTTTCTTT. Translation gives CASSLYTGDPNTEAFF.

This clonotype was counted ten times or more. The V and J genes are TRBV24-1 and TRBJ1-1; 8 nucleotides line up with TRBD1. CDR1 and CDR2 (germline): KGHDR, SFDVKD. CDR3 size: 15 residues. With V trimmed by 4 bases and J by 5 bases, 8 bases remained unmatched. In nucleotides, the CDR3 is TGTGCCACCAGTGACCCCGGGACAGGAGGGACTGAAGCTTTCTTT. Protein sequence: CATSDPGTGGTEAFF.

This clonotype was counted between two and nine times. CDR3 bases: TGTGCCAGCAGCCAAGAGAGTGCACAGGCCGGAGTCCGCGAAAAACTGTTTTTT. The encoded protein is CASSQESAQAGVREKLFF. The chain uses TRBV4-2 and TRBJ1-4; D perhaps matches TRBD1 (5 bases). CDR1 and CDR2 (germline): LGHNA, YNFKEQ. The CDR3 runs to 18 residues. V was pared by 0 bases and J by 8 bases, with 22 bases between.

This clonotype has at least ten counts. The chain couples TRBV19 to TRBJ1-2; D is ambiguous. The CDR3 sequence is 13 residues long. Trimming left V 7 bases short and J 3 bases short, with 12 bases between. Germline V gene sequence: CDR1 LNHDA, CDR2 SQIVND (reference sequence). CDR3 region: CASKEGQHYGYTF. The CDR3 DNA follows: TGTGCCAGTAAAGAGGGCCAACACTATGGCTACACCTTC.

Ten or more counts support this clonotype. This chain joins TRBV28 and TRBJ2-5; D is unclear. The ends were cut back, 6 bases at V and 4 bases at J, with 9 bases in the middle. This CDR3 region has 12 residues. Germline lookup yields CDR1 MDHEN and CDR2 SYDVKM. In nucleotides, the CDR3 is TGTGCCAGCAGCTCACGGGCAGAGACCCAGTACTTC. Its translation: CASSSRAETQYF.

This clonotype appeared a few times. The chain couples TRBV4-1 to TRBJ2-5, with D perhaps TRBD2 (7 bases). CDR3 length equals 15 residues. The ends were cut back, 4 bases at V and 2 bases at J, with 14 bases in the middle. Germline CDR1 MGHRA, CDR2 YSYEKL. The CDR3 here is CASSRGGGQQETQYF. The DNA of the CDR3 is TGCGCCAGCAGCCGAGGGGGGGGGCAGCAAGAGACCCAGTACTTC.

This clonotype was recorded many times. The genes are TRBV28 and TRBJ1-3, with no clear D. Trimming cost V 5 bases and J 1 base, with 9 bases left between them. Germline V gene sequence: CDR1 MDHEN, CDR2 SYDVKM. The CDR3 is made up of 14 amino acids. CDR3 coding DNA: TGTGCCAGCAGTCAACAGTTATCTGGAAACACCATATATTTT. Its translation: CASSQQLSGNTIYF.

This clonotype was seen at least ten times. The chain employs TRBV28 and TRBJ2-7; 8 bases are shared with TRBD1. V lost 6 bases, J lost 3 bases, and 13 bases stayed unmatched. There are 16 residues in the CDR3. From germline, CDR1 is MDHEN and CDR2 SYDVKM. CDR3 in DNA: TGTGCCAGCAGCCGCCCCGCAGGGGGCTCCCACTACGAGCAGTACTTC. Amino acid sequence: CASSRPAGGSHYEQYF.

This clonotype occurred many times. CDR3 amino acids: CASTYRGTEAFF. CDR3 coding DNA: TGTGCCAGTACCTACAGGGGAACTGAAGCTTTCTTT. The J gene is TRBJ1-1, the V gene TRBV19; 7 nucleotides match TRBD1. Trimming took 7 bases from V and 5 from J; bases not matched to a gene: 4. Germline V gene data show CDR1 as LNHDA and CDR2 as SQIVND (reference sequence). The length of the CDR3 is 12 residues.

The chain joins TRBV20-1 to TRBJ2-1; TRBD2 agrees at 7 bases. The germline CDR1 and CDR2 sequences are DFQATT and SNEGSKA (reference sequence). The junction had 7 bases not matched to a gene; V was cut back by 5 bases and J by 0 bases. This CDR3 contains 15 residues. Here the CDR3 reads CSALNSGSSYNEQFF. CDR3 nucleotide sequence: TGCAGTGCTCTAAATAGCGGGTCCTCCTACAATGAGCAGTTCTTC.

The chain uses TRBV28 and TRBJ1-1, with D perhaps TRBD1 (6 bases). Trimming removed 7 bases from V and 2 bases from J, with 17 bases in between. The CDR3 runs to 15 residues. The germline gives CDR1 MDHEN, CDR2 SYDVKM. The CDR3 here is CASTPWGGRNTEAFF. For the CDR3, the DNA is TGTGCCAGCACCCCTTGGGGGGGGCGAAACACTGAAGCTTTCTTT. Full variable domain (outside the CDR3, taken from reference TRBV28 and TRBJ1-1): DVKVTQSSRYLVKRTGEKVFLECVQDMDHENMFWYRQDPGLGLRLIYFSYDVKMKEKGDIPEGYSVSREKKERFSLILESASTNQTSMYLCASTPWGGRNTEAFFGQGTRLTVV.

This clonotype was counted many times. J is TRBJ2-5 and V is TRBV7-3; no clear D. Germline CDR1 reads SGHTA; CDR2 reads FQGTGA. The CDR3 sequence is 11 residues long. V lost 8 bases and J 9 bases, leaving 13 bases between the germline ends. The CDR3 region is CASRGTTAQYF. The CDR3 DNA is TGTGCCAGCCGTGGTACGACGGCCCAGTACTTC.

There are many counts of this clonotype. The chain uses TRBV7-3 and TRBJ1-1, with 9 bases lining up with TRBD1. The V segment lost 5 bases and the J segment 4 bases; nucleotides outside the gene matches: 5. The CDR3 covers 14 residues. Germline assignment: CDR1 SGHTA and CDR2 FQGTGA. Here the CDR3 DNA reads TGTGCCAGCAGCGTTACAGGGGGCGGCACTGAAGCTTTCTTT. Translation: CASSVTGGGTEAFF.